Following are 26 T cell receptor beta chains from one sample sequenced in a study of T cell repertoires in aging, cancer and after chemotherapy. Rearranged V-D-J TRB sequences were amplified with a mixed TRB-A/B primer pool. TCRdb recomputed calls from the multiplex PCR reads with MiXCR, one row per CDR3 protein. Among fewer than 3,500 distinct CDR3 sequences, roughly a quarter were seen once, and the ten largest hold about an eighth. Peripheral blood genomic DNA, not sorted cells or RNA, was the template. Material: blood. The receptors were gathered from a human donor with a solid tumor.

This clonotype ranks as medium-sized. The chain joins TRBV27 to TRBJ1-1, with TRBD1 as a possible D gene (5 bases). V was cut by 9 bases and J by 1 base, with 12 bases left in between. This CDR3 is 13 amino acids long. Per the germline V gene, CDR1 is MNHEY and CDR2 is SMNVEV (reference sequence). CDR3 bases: TGTGCCAGTTCCCTTGGGGGGAACACTGAAGCTTTCTTT. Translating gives CASSLGGNTEAFF.

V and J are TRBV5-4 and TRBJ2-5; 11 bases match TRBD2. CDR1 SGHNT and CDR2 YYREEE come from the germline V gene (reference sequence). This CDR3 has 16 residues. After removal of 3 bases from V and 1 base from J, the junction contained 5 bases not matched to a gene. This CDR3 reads CASSWRTSGLQETQYF. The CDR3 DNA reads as TGTGCCAGCAGCTGGAGGACTAGCGGGCTCCAAGAGACCCAGTACTTC.

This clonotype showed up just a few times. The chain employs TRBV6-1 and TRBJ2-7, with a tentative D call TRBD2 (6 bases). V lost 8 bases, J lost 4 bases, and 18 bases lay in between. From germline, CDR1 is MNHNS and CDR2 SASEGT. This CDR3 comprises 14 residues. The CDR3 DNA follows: TGTGCCAGCTCCCGGGGGATTGCCGGATACGAGCAGTACTTC. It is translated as CASSRGIAGYEQYF.

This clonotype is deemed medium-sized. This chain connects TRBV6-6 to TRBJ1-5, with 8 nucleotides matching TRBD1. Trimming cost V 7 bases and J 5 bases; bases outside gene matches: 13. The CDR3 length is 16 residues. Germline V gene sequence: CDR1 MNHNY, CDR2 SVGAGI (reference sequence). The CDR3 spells CASNLRGQVVDQPQHF. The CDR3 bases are TGTGCCAGCAATTTGCGGGGACAGGTCGTGGATCAGCCCCAGCATTTT.

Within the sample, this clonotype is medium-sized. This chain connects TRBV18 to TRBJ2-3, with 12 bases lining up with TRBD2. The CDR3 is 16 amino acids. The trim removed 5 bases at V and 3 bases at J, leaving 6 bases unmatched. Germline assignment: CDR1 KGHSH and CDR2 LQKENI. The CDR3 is CASSSLAGGLTDTQYF. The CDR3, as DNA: TGTGCCAGCTCATCCCTAGCGGGAGGGCTTACAGATACGCAGTATTTT.

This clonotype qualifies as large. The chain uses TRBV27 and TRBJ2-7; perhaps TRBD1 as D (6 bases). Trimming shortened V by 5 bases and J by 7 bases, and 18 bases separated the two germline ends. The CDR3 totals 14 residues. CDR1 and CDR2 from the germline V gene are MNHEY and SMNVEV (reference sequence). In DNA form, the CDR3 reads TGTGCCAGCAGTATAGGGGGTATGGGTGGTGAGCAGTACTTC. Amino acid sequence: CASSIGGMGGEQYF.

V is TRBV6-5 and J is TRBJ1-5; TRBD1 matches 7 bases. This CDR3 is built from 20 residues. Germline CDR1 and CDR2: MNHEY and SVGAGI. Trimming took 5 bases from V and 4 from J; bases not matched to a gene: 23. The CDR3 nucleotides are TGTGCCAGCAGTGAAATTCCGCCGTGGGACAGCCTATTCCAAAATCAGCCCCAGCATTTT. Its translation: CASSEIPPWDSLFQNQPQHF.

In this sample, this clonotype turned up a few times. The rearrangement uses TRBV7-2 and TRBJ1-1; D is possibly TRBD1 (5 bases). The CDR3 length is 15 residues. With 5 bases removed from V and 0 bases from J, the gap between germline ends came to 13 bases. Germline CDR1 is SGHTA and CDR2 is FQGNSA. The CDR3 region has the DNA TGTGCCAGCAGCCCACCTGGGGCGATGAACACTGAAGCTTTCTTT. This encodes CASSPPGAMNTEAFF.

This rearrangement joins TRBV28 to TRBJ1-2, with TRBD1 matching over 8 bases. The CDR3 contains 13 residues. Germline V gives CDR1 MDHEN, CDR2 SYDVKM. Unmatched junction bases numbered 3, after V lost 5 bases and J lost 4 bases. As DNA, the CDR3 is TGTGCCAGCAGTAGGACAGGGAGCTATGGCTACACCTTC. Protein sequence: CASSRTGSYGYTF.

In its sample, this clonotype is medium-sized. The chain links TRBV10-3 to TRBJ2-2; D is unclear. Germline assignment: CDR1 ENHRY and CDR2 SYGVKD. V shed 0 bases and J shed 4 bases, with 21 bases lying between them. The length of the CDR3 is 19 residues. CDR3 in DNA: TGTGCCATCAGTGAGTCATGGCGATCGTCAGGAACGGTCACCGGGGAGCTGTTTTTT. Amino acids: CAISESWRSSGTVTGELFF.

The CDR3, as DNA: TGCGCCAGCAGCCATATAGACGGGCCCTACGAGCAGTACTTC. Its protein product is CASSHIDGPYEQYF. The chain has TRBV4-1 and TRBJ2-7; D remains unclear. V was clipped by 3 bases and J by 2 bases, with 11 bases between them. The CDR3 runs 14 residues. In germline, CDR1 is MGHRA, CDR2 YSYEKL.

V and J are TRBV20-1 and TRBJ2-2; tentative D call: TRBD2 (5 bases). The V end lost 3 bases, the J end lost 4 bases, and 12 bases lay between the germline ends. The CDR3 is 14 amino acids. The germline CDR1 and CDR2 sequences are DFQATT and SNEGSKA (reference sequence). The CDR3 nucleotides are TGCAGTGCTAGGAGCGGCTTATTCACCGGGGAGCTGTTTTTT. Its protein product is CSARSGLFTGELFF.

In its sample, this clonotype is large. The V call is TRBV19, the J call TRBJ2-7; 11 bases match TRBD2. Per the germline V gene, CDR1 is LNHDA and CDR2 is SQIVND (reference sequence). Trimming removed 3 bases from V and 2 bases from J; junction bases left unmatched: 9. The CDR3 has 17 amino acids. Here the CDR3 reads CASSMAAGTSGTYEQYF. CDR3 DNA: TGTGCCAGTAGTATGGCCGCCGGGACTAGCGGAACCTACGAGCAGTACTTC.

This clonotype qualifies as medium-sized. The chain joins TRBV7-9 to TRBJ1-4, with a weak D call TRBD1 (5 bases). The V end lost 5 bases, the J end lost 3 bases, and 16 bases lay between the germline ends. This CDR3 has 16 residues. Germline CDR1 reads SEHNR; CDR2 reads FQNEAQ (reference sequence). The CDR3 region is CASSRHPREANEKLFF. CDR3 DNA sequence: TGTGCCAGCAGCCGCCATCCCAGGGAGGCTAATGAAAAACTGTTTTTT.

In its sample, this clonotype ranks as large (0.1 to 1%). The CDR3 sequence: CASSWTLSTDTQYF. The CDR3 nucleotides read TGTGCCAGTAGTTGGACCCTAAGCACAGATACGCAGTATTTT. The chain joins TRBV19 to TRBJ2-3; D not resolved. The CDR3 sequence is 14 residues long. CDR1 LNHDA and CDR2 SQIVND come from the germline V gene (reference sequence). V lost 5 bases and J lost 0, with 9 bases in between.

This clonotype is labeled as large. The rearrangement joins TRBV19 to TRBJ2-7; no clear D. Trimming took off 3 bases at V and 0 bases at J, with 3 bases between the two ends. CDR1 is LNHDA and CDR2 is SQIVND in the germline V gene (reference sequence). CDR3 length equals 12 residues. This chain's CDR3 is CASSISSYEQYF. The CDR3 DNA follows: TGTGCCAGTAGTATCTCCTCCTACGAGCAGTACTTC.

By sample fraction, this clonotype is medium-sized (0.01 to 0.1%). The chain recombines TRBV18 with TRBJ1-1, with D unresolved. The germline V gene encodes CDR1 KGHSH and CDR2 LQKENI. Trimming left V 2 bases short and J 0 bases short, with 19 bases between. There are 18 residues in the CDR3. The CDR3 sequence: CASSPWQIDGLLNTEAFF. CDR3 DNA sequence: TGTGCCAGCTCACCATGGCAGATCGATGGATTACTGAACACTGAAGCTTTCTTT. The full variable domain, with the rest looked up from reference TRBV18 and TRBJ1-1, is NAGVMQNPRHLVRRRGQEARLRCSPMKGHSHVYWYRQLPEEGLKFMVYLQKENIIDESGMPKERFSAEFPKEGPSILRIQQVVRGDSAAYFCASSPWQIDGLLNTEAFFGQGTRLTVV.

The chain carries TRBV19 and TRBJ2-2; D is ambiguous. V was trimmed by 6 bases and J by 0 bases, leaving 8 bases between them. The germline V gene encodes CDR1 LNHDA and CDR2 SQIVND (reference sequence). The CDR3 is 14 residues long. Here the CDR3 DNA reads TGTGCCAGTAGAGGGCAATCGAACACCGGGGAGCTGTTTTTT. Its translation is CASRGQSNTGELFF.

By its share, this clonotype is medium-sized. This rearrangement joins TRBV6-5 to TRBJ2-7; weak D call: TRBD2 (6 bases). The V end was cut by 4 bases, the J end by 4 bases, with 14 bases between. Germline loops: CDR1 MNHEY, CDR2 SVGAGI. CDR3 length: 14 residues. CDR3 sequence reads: CASSSGTSFYEQYF. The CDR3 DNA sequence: TGTGCCAGCAGTTCCGGGACTTCCTTTTACGAGCAGTACTTC.

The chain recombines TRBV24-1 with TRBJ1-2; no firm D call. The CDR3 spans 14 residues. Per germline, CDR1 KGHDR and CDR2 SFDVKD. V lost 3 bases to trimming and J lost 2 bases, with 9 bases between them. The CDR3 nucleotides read TGTGCCACCAGTGATAGGCGGCAGAACTATGGCTACACCTTC. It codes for CATSDRRQNYGYTF.

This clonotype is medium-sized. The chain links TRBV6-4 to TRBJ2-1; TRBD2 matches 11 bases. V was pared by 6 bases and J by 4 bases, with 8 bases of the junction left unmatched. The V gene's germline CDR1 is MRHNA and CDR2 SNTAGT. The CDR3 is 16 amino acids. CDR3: CASSLRGTSGYNEQFF. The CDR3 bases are TGTGCCAGCAGCCTCCGTGGGACTAGCGGATACAATGAGCAGTTCTTC.

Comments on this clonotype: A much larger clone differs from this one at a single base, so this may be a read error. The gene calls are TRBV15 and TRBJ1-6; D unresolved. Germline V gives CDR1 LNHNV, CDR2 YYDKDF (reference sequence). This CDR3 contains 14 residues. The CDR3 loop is CATSRSSYNSSLHF. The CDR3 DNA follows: TGTGCCACCAGCCGGAGCTCCTATAATTCATCCCTCCACTTT.

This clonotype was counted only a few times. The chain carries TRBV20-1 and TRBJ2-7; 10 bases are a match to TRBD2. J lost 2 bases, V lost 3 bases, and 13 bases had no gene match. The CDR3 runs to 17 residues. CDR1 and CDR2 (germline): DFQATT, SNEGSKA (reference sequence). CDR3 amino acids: CSASDPRWTSGPYEQYF. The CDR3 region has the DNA TGCAGTGCTAGCGACCCAAGGTGGACTAGCGGTCCCTACGAGCAGTACTTC.

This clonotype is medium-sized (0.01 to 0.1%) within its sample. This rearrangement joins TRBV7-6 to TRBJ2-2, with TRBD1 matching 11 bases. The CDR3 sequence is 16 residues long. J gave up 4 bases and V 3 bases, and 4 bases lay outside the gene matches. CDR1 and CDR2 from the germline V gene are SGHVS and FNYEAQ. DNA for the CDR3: TGTGCCAGCAGCTTGGCCGGGACAGGGGGCACCGGGGAGCTGTTTTTT. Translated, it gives CASSLAGTGGTGELFF. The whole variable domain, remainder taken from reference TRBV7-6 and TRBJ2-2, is GAGVSQSPRYKVTKRGQDVALRCDPISGHVSLYWYRQALGQGPEFLTYFNYEAQQDKSGLPNDRFSAERPEGSISTLTIQRTEQRDSAMYRCASSLAGTGGTGELFFGEGSRLTVL.

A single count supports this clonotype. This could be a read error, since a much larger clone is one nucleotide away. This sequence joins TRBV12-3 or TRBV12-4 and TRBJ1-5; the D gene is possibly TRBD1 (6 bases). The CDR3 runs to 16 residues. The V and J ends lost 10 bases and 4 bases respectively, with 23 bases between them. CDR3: CANKQGPSNGNQPQHF. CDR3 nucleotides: TGTGCCAACAAACAGGGCCCTTCGAATGGGAATCAGCCCCAGCATTTT.

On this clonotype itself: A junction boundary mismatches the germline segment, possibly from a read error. The CDR3 DNA reads as TGTGCCAGCAGTGACTCGGGGGGCGGCACAGATACGAAGTATTTT. It specifies CASSDSGGGTDTKYF. The chain couples TRBV6-4 to TRBJ2-3; D is possibly TRBD1 or TRBD2 (6 bases each). CDR1 is MRHNA, CDR2 SNTAGT, per germline. The CDR3 extends over 15 amino acids.